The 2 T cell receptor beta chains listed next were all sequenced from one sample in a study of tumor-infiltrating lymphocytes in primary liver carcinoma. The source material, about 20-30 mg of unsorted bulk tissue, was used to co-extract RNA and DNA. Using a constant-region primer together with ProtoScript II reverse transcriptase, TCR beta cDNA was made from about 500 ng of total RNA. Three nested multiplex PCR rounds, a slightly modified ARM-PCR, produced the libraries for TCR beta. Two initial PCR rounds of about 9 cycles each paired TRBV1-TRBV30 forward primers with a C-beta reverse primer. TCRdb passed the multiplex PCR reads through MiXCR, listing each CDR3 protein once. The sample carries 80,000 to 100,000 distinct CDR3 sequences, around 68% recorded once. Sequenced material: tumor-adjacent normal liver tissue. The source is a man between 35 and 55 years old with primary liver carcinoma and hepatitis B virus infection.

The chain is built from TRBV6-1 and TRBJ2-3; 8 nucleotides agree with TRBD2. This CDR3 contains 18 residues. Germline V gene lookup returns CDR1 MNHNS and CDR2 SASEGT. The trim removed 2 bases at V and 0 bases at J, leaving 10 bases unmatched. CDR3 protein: CASSEPASGPHSTDTQYF. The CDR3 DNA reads TGTGCCAGCAGTGAACCGGCTAGCGGGCCACATAGCACAGATACGCAGTATTTT.

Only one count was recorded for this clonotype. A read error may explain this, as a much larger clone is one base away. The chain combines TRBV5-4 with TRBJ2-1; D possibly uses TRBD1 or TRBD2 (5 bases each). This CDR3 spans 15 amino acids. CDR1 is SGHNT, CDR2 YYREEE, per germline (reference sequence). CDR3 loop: CASSPDGTTYNGQFF. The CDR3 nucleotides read TGTGCCAGCAGCCCCGACGGGACGACCTACAATGGGCAGTTCTTC.